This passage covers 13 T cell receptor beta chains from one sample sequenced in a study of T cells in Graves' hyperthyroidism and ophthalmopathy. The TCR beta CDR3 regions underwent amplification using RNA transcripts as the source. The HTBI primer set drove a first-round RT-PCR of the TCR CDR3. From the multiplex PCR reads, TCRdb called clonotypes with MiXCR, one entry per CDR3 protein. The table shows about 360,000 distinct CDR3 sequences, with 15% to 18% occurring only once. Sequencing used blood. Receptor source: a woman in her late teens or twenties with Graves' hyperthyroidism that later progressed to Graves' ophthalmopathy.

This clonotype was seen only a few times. The CDR3 is CASSLAVLTYRGPKNIQYF. The DNA of the CDR3 is TGTGCCAGCAGCTTAGCCGTTCTAACTTACAGGGGCCCCAAAAACATTCAGTACTTC. The chain links TRBV7-9 to TRBJ2-4, with TRBD1 matching 7 bases. After removal of 0 bases from V and 2 bases from J, the junction contained 13 bases not matched to a gene. This CDR3 has 19 residues. Germline V lookup: CDR1 SEHNR, CDR2 FQNEAQ (reference sequence).

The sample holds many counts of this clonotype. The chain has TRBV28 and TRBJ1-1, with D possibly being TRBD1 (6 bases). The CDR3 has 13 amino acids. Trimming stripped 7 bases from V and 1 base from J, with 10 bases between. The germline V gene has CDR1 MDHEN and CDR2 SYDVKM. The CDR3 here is CASTEQGNTEAFF. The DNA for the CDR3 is TGTGCCAGCACCGAACAGGGGAACACTGAAGCTTTCTTT.

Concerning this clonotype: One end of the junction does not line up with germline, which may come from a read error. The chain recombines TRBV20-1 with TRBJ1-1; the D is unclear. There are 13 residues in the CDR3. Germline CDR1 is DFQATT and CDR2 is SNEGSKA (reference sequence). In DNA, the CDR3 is TGCAGTGCTAGAGTCTCTGCGAACACTGAAGCTCTCTTT. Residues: CSARVSANTEALF.

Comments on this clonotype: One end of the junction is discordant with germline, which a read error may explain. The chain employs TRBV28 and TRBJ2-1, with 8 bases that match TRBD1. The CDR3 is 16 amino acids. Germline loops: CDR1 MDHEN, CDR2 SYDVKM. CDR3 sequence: CASSTYDRGSYNGQFF. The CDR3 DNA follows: TGTGCCAGCAGTACTTATGACAGGGGATCCTACAATGGGCAGTTCTTC.

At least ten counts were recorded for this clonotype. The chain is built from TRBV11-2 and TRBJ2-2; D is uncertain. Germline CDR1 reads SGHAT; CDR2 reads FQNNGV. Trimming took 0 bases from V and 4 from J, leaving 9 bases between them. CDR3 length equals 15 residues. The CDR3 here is CASSLEPSGTGELFF. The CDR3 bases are TGTGCCAGCAGCTTAGAACCCTCGGGCACCGGGGAGCTGTTTTTT.

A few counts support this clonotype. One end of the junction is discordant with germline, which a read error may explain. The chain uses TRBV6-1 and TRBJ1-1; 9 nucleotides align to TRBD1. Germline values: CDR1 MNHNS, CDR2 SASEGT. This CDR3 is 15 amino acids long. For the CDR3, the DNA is TGTGCCAGCAGTTCTTCTAACAGGGGGCGGACTGAAACTTTCTTT. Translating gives CASSSSNRGRTETFF.

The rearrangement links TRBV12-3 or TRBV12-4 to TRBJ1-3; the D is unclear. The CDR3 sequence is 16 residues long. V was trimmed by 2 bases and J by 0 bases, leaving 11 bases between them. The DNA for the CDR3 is TGTGCCAGCAGTTTATACCTGTATCGCTCTGGAAACACCATATATTTT. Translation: CASSLYLYRSGNTIYF.

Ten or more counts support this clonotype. CDR3 bases: TGCAGTGCTATAGCGGGGTACTTCAATGAGCAGTTCTTC. It translates to CSAIAGYFNEQFF. J is TRBJ2-1 and V is TRBV20-1; TRBD2 agrees at 8 bases. V lost 4 bases, J lost 6 bases, and 5 bases stayed unmatched. The CDR3 spans 13 residues. From germline, CDR1 is DFQATT and CDR2 SNEGSKA (reference sequence).

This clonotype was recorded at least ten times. CDR3 region: CASSDPNDEQFF. In nucleotides, the CDR3 is TGTGCCAGCAGTGACCCCAACGATGAGCAGTTCTTC. This chain links TRBV28 with TRBJ2-1; D is ambiguous. Germline CDR1 reads MDHEN; CDR2 reads SYDVKM. V lost 5 bases to trimming and J lost 8 bases, with 10 bases between them. This CDR3 has 12 amino acids.

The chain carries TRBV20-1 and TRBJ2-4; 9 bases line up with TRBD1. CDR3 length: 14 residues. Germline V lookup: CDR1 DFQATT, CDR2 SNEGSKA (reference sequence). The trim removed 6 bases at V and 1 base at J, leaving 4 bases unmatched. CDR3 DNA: TGCAGTGCAGGGACAGGGAGGGCCAAAAACATTCAGTACTTC. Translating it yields CSAGTGRAKNIQYF.

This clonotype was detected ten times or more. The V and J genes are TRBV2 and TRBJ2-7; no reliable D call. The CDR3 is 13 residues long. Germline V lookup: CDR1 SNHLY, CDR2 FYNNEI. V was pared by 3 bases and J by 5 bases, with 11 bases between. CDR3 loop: CASSDEVKNEQYF. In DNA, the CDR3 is TGTGCCAGCAGTGATGAGGTAAAGAACGAGCAGTACTTC.

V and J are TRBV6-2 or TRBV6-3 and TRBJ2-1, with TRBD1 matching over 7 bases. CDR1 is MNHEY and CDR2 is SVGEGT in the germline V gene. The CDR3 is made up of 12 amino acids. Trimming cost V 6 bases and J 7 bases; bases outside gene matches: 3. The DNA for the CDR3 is TGTGCCAGCAGGGACAGGAAAAATGAGCAGTTCTTC. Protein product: CASRDRKNEQFF.

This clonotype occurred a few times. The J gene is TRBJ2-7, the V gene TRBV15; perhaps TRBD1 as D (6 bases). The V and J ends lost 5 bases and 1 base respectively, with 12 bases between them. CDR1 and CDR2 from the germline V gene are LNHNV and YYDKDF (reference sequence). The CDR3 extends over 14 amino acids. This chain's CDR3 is CATSPTGGSYEQYF. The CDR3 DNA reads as TGTGCCACCAGCCCGACAGGTGGGTCCTACGAGCAGTACTTC.